The TCR beta chain described here comes from a study of blood T cell repertoires in COVID-19. The CDR3 has 17 residues. The V gene end was trimmed by 6 bases and the J gene end by 4 bases; junction bases not matched to a gene: 11. Germline CDR1 is LGHNT and CDR2 is FRNRAP. In the study's own analysis: Quantification of nucleated cells was approximated via reference gene primer amplification. The assay was immunoSEQ multiplex PCR, and TCRdb's table has in-frame clones only and misses some. V and J calls and clone size come straight from that table; D and trimming were deduced from the DNA. The sample yields about 68,000 clones, about 82% seen once.

The sample was peripheral blood. The clonotype comes from a man aged 45-65 years with acute or convalescent COVID-19. V usage is TRBV12-5 and J usage is TRBJ2-1; 11 nucleotides match TRBD2. The DNA of the CDR3 is TGTGCTAGTGGACCTGAACCGGGACTAGCGGAATACAATGAGCAGTTCTTC. Its protein product is CASGPEPGLAEYNEQFF.